Listed below are T cell receptor beta chains from one sample, sequenced in a study of T cell changes during pregnancy in multiple sclerosis. Sequenced by immunoSEQ multiplex PCR; TCRdb stores in-frame clones only, minus some. The table includes 50,000 to 65,000 clones, 85% to 95% detected once. Sequenced here: peripheral blood, sampled in the first trimester of pregnancy. All receptors come from a female donor with multiple sclerosis, enrolled in a pregnancy study. Each CDR3 is given with its conserved first and last residue. The D gene is left open where the match is weak. Part of the rows lack a size; the others show once, few, many or a class for expanded clones.

d_call	clone_size	j_call	v_call	cdr3_nt	cdr3_aa
TRBD1	NA	TRBJ2-3	TRBV6-4	TGTGCCAGCAGTGACGGACAGGGGGCGTCAGATACGCAGTATTTT	CASSDGQGASDTQYF
NA	NA	TRBJ1-4	TRBV19	TGTGCCAGTAGGGTCGGGGGGGATTTTGAAAAACTGTTTTTT	CASRVGGDFEKLFF
TRBD2	NA	TRBJ2-7	TRBV4-2	TGTGCCAGCAGCCAAACTACTAGCGGGGGCCTCAGCTCCTACGAGCAGTACTTC	CASSQTTSGGLSSYEQYF
NA	NA	TRBJ1-3	TRBV10-3	TGTGCCATCAGTGAGTACTACACCATATATTTT	CAISEYYTIYF
NA	NA	TRBJ1-5	TRBV6-1	TGTGCCAGCAGTGAAGTTTTAGGCAGGGGTAGCAATCAGCCCCAGCATTTT	CASSEVLGRGSNQPQHF
NA	once	TRBJ1-2	TRBV7-2	TGTGCCAGCAGCTTATTGGAGGGTGGGATCTATGGCTACACCTTC	CASSLLEGGIYGYTF
TRBD2	NA	TRBJ2-5	TRBV4-3	TGCGCCAGCAGCCAACGGAGGAGACGTCAAGGAGCGGGACACCAAGAGACCCAGTACTTC	CASSQRRRRQGAGHQETQYF
NA	NA	TRBJ1-1	TRBV4-1	TGCGCCAGCAGCCAAGCCCTGTCCGGGATGAACACTGAAGCTTTCTTT	CASSQALSGMNTEAFF
TRBD2	NA	TRBJ2-2	TRBV4-3	TGCGCCAGCAGCCTGACTAGCGGGGGGGCCGGGGAGCTGTTTTTT	CASSLTSGGAGELFF
NA	NA	TRBJ1-2	TRBV2	TGTGCCAGCAGCATACAGGGAGATCGCTATGGCTACACCTTC	CASSIQGDRYGYTF
NA	few	TRBJ1-1	TRBV18	TGTGCCAGCTCACCACTACAGTCGGAGAACACTGAAGCTTTCTTT	CASSPLQSENTEAFF
TRBD2	NA	TRBJ2-5	TRBV11-2	TGTGCCAGCAGCTTAGTCGTACGCGGGGGGGCGGGGGAGACCCAGTACTTC	CASSLVVRGGAGETQYF
TRBD1	NA	TRBJ1-2	TRBV7-9	TGTGCCAGCAGCTTAGGGTTGCCGACCGGGACAGTAAACTATGGCTACACCTTC	CASSLGLPTGTVNYGYTF
TRBD1	NA	TRBJ2-7	TRBV15	TGTGCCACCAGCAGACAACAGGGGTCCTCCTACGAGCAGTACTTC	CATSRQQGSSYEQYF
TRBD1	NA	TRBJ2-3	TRBV11-2	TGTGCCAGCAGCCCGGGACAGCAACGCACAGATACGCAGTATTTT	CASSPGQQRTDTQYF
TRBD1	NA	TRBJ2-5	TRBV10-3	TGTGCCATCAGGGGAGGGACAGGGAAAAAAGAGACCCAGTACTTC	CAIRGGTGKKETQYF
TRBD1	NA	TRBJ1-5	TRBV6-6	TGTGCCAGCAGTTACAGGACAGGGGGCTTTTATCAGCCCCAGCATTTT	CASSYRTGGFYQPQHF
NA	NA	TRBJ1-4	TRBV6-4	TGTGCCAGCAGTGACTCCGCGGGGGCTAATGAAAAACTGTTTTTT	CASSDSAGANEKLFF
NA	NA	TRBJ2-3	TRBV7-9	TGTGCCAGCAGCTTATGGGGCTCTGGCAAAGATACGCAGTATTTT	CASSLWGSGKDTQYF
NA	NA	TRBJ1-6	TRBV6-1	TGTGCCGTCAGGGATTCACCCCTCCACTTT	CAVRDSPLHF
TRBD2	NA	TRBJ2-5	TRBV15	TGTGCCACCAGCCTCGGGGGGGCGGGGGGCGAGACCCAGTACTTC	CATSLGGAGGETQYF
TRBD1	NA	TRBJ2-3	TRBV10-3	TGTGCCACCCGGACAGGAACCACAGATACGCAGTATTTT	CATRTGTTDTQYF
NA	NA	TRBJ1-1	TRBV7-2	TGTGCCAGCAGTCTGGACAGAAACACTGAAGCTTTCTTT	CASSLDRNTEAFF
NA	NA	TRBJ1-2	TRBV7-8	TGTGCCAGCAGCTTCGCAGGGGTCCGGGGCTACACCTTC	CASSFAGVRGYTF
TRBD2	NA	TRBJ2-1	TRBV6-5	TGTGCCAGCAGCCGCCGCGCGGGGGATCACAATGAGCAGTTCTTC	CASSRRAGDHNEQFF
TRBD2	NA	TRBJ2-7	TRBV7-2	TGTGCCAGCAGCTTAGGATCCACTAAAGAAGCGGGGGTGTCCTACGAGCAGTACTTC	CASSLGSTKEAGVSYEQYF
NA	NA	TRBJ1-4	TRBV9	TGTGCCAGCAGCCCTAGTGGGTTTCAGGGCACGGTGGAAAAACTGTTTTTT	CASSPSGFQGTVEKLFF
TRBD2	NA	TRBJ2-4	TRBV7-2	TGTGCCAGCAGTGGGGGGGGACTCGGCATTCAGTACTTC	CASSGGGLGIQYF
NA	NA	TRBJ1-5	TRBV6-6	TGTGCCAGCACCCAGGGTGTTGGTCAGCCCCAGCATTTT	CASTQGVGQPQHF
TRBD1	NA	TRBJ2-5	TRBV5-1	TGCGCCAGTAGATGGACAGGGGGCACCGGGACCCAGTACTTC	CASRWTGGTGTQYF
TRBD1	NA	TRBJ1-6	TRBV27	TGTGCCAGCAGTTTATTCCCCACAGCAACAGGGGAGCTAGATTCACCCCTCCACTTT	CASSLFPTATGELDSPLHF
NA	NA	TRBJ2-7	TRBV7-9	TGTGCCAGCAGCTTATGGACTAAACCCTACGAGCAGTACTTC	CASSLWTKPYEQYF
NA	NA	TRBJ2-1	TRBV21-1	TGTGCCAGCAGCAAAGGTCGCGTGCGGGGGGACTACAATGAGCAGTTCTTC	CASSKGRVRGDYNEQFF
NA	NA	TRBJ1-2	TRBV2	TGTGCCAGCAAGGGCTCAGCGGGGGGTGATGGCTACACCTTC	CASKGSAGGDGYTF
NA	NA	TRBJ1-5	TRBV5-4	TGTGCCAGCAGCCAAGCTTTCGGTGCCAATCAGCCCCAGCATTTT	CASSQAFGANQPQHF
NA	NA	TRBJ1-5	TRBV15	TGTGCCACCAGCAGAGATCGGGGATTTTATCAGCCCCAGCATTTT	CATSRDRGFYQPQHF
NA	NA	TRBJ1-6	TRBV21-1	TGTGCCAGCAGCAAGACTTTAGAGAGCTCCTATAATTCACCCCTCCACTTT	CASSKTLESSYNSPLHF
TRBD1	NA	TRBJ1-5	TRBV19	TGTGCCAGTATGGACGGACAGGGAGGTAAACCGCCCCAGCATTTT	CASMDGQGGKPPQHF
TRBD1	NA	TRBJ1-2	TRBV5-1	TGCGCCAGCAGCCGCACCCCTCTTACCGGGACAGACGCCTTGGGCTACACCTTC	CASSRTPLTGTDALGYTF
TRBD1	once	TRBJ1-3	TRBV7-2	TGTGCCAGCAGTTTAGCGGACAGGTCTCCTGGAAACACCATATATTTT	CASSLADRSPGNTIYF
TRBD1	NA	TRBJ1-4	TRBV7-9	TGTGCCAGCAGCTTAGTGCTGTGGGACAGGGGGCGAGGTGAAAAACTGTTTTTT	CASSLVLWDRGRGEKLFF
NA	NA	TRBJ1-4	TRBV30	TGTGCCTGGGCAGACGGGAGGTTAGGGGAAAAACTGTTTTTT	CAWADGRLGEKLFF
TRBD1	NA	TRBJ2-3	TRBV18	TGTGCCAGCTCACCACGTGCGGACAGGGGCACAGATACGCAGTATTTT	CASSPRADRGTDTQYF
TRBD1	NA	TRBJ2-7	TRBV6-5	TGTGCCAGCAGTTACGAATCGACAGGGTTCAACGAGCAGTACTTC	CASSYESTGFNEQYF
TRBD1	once	TRBJ2-7	TRBV27	TGTGCCAGCGTCCCCGGGACAGGGTACTACGAGCAGTACTTC	CASVPGTGYYEQYF
TRBD2	NA	TRBJ2-2	TRBV6-6	TGTGCCAGCACGGGGGGTTGGGGTACCGGGGAGCTGTTTTTT	CASTGGWGTGELFF
TRBD1	NA	TRBJ1-2	TRBV28	TGTGCCAGCAGGTCCGGGACAGGGTATGGCTACACCTTC	CASRSGTGYGYTF
NA	NA	TRBJ1-1	TRBV2	TGTGCCAGCAGTGCGAACACTGGGAGCGCTGAAGCTTTCTTT	CASSANTGSAEAFF
NA	NA	TRBJ1-2	TRBV6-5	TGTGCCAGCAGTACTCGATATGGCTACACCTTC	CASSTRYGYTF
NA	NA	TRBJ1-1	TRBV19	TGTGCCAGTCTCCCTCGCAGGGGTGTTGGGACTGAAGCTTTCTTT	CASLPRRGVGTEAFF
TRBD2	NA	TRBJ2-1	TRBV13	TGTGCCAGCAGCTTAGGTGTCTCGGGGGGGGGTTACAATGAGCAGTTCTTC	CASSLGVSGGGYNEQFF